A selection of T cell receptor beta chains follows, all from one sample in a study of T cells in Graves' hyperthyroidism and ophthalmopathy. TCRdb independently ran MiXCR on the multiplex PCR reads; one entry per CDR3 protein. The sample has around 610,000 distinct CDR3 sequences; approximately 14% are singletons. The sample comprised blood. These receptors were obtained from a woman between 40 and 50 years old with Graves' ophthalmopathy. The CDR3 runs from the conserved cysteine through the conserved F or W. A D gene is named only where the DNA matches it firmly. Clone size is given for some rows only: seen once, a few or many times, or a class if the clone is expanded.

cdr3_nt cdr3_aa d_call j_call v_call clone_size
TGTGCCAGCAGCTCCCCACCTAACTCTGAAGCTTTCTTT CASSSPPNSEAFF - TRBJ1-1 TRBV28 many
TGTGCCAGCAGCTTATCCAGGACTAGCGGGAAGGATACGCAGTATTTT CASSLSRTSGKDTQYF TRBD2 TRBJ2-3 TRBV7-3 few
TGCAGTGCTAGAGTTTCTAGCGGAATCCAAGAGACCCAGTACTTC CSARVSSGIQETQYF TRBD2 TRBJ2-5 TRBV20-1 many
TGTGCCACCAGTGCGGTCGGAGGGCCCCAGCATTTT CATSAVGGPQHF - TRBJ1-5 TRBV24-1 -
TGTGCCAGCAGTCGTAGCGGGAGGGGGATCTACGAGCAGTACTTC CASSRSGRGIYEQYF TRBD2 TRBJ2-7 TRBV27 -
TGCAGTGCTAGTAGACAAGAAAATTCACCCCTCCACTTT CSASRQENSPLHF - TRBJ1-6 TRBV20-1 many
TGCAGTGCTAGGGACCGGTACTATGGCTACACCTTC CSARDRYYGYTF - TRBJ1-2 TRBV20-1 -
TGTGCCACCAGCGGATTGGAGGAAGAGACCCAGTACTTC CATSGLEEETQYF - TRBJ2-5 TRBV24-1 many
TGCAGTGCTAGCCCACCGGGACTACTAGCCAAAAACATTCAGTACTTC CSASPPGLLAKNIQYF TRBD2 TRBJ2-4 TRBV20-1 few
TGTGCCAGCAGCTTAGAAGGGCAGGGAAGGCAGCCCCAGCATTTT CASSLEGQGRQPQHF - TRBJ1-5 TRBV11-2 -
TGTGCCAGCAGTTCTACATCCTGGGGGGAGACCCAGCATTTT CASSSTSWGETQHF - TRBJ1-5 TRBV28 -
TGCGCCAGCAGCCAAGATTGGGGAGGGACAGGGGGTTACGAGCAGTACTTC CASSQDWGGTGGYEQYF TRBD1 TRBJ2-7 TRBV4-3 -
TGTGCCAGCAGTAAGACAGGCCGCCAAGAGACCCAGTACTTC CASSKTGRQETQYF - TRBJ2-5 TRBV14 many
TGTGCCAGCACCGACAGGGGTCCTTACGAGCAGTACTTC CASTDRGPYEQYF TRBD1 TRBJ2-7 TRBV7-9 -
TGTGCCAGCAGCTGGACCAGCTCGACACTACGGAACACTGAAGCTTTCTTT CASSWTSSTLRNTEAFF - TRBJ1-1 TRBV5-4 -